These T cell receptor beta chains were read from a single sample in a study of cytotoxic CD8 clonotypes in ibrutinib-treated CLL. Sequencing used immunoSEQ multiplex PCR; TCRdb keeps in-frame clones, though not all of them. The table includes some 140,000 clones, approximately 90% detected once. The sample consisted of PBMCs, taken after 12 months of ibrutinib treatment. The receptors shown here come from a human donor with chronic lymphocytic leukemia. The CDR3 runs from the conserved cysteine through the conserved F or W. The D gene is left open where the match is weak. Size values are once, few and many counts, or a class for expanded clones, and some rows have none.

- - TRBJ1-4 16 TRBV28 CASSPQQVGENEKLFF TGTGCCAGCAGTCCGCAACAGGTCGGGGAGAATGAAAAACTGTTTTTT
- - TRBJ1-2 14 TRBV29-1 CSAISEGLDYGYTF TGCAGCGCCATATCGGAGGGTTTGGACTATGGCTACACCTTC
TRBD2 few TRBJ2-3 19 TRBV28 CASSGTSGRSSRKTDTQYF TGTGCCAGCAGTGGGACTAGCGGGAGGTCGTCCCGTAAGACAGATACGCAGTATTTT
- - TRBJ2-7 12 TRBV7-2 CASSGRDRNQYF TGTGCCAGCAGCGGCCGGGACCGTAATCAGTACTTC
- - TRBJ2-5 14 TRBV7-9 CASSSGTGPETQYF TGTGCCAGCAGCTCGGGGACGGGCCCAGAGACCCAGTACTTC
- - TRBJ2-7 13 TRBV19 CASSLGHLYEQYF TGTGCCAGTAGTTTGGGACACCTCTACGAGCAGTACTTC
- - TRBJ2-1 12 TRBV6-4 CASSDLRSQQFF TGTGCCAGCAGTGACTTACGGAGTCAGCAGTTCTTC
- - TRBJ2-2 13 TRBV28 CASRTKNTGELFF TGTGCCAGCAGGACTAAGAACACCGGGGAGCTGTTTTTT
- - TRBJ2-4 11 TRBV6-5 CASSFKNIQYF TGTGCCAGCAGTTTCAAAAACATTCAGTACTTC
- - TRBJ1-2 12 TRBV6-1 CASQGFSYGYTF TGTGCCAGCCAGGGTTTTTCCTATGGCTACACCTTC
- - TRBJ2-7 15 TRBV6-5 CASSYSGTDSYEQYF TGTGCCAGCAGTTACTCCGGGACGGACTCCTACGAGCAGTACTTC
- - TRBJ2-1 13 TRBV7-2 CASSFQRDNEQFF TGTGCCAGCAGCTTCCAGCGGGACAATGAGCAGTTCTTC
- - TRBJ1-1 20 TRBV4-2 CASSQALSRLLREFGGEAFF TGTGCCAGCAGCCAAGCCTTAAGCAGGTTGTTAAGGGAATTTGGTGGAGAAGCTTTCTTT
- - TRBJ2-7 13 TRBV29-1 CSVDRGDSYEQYF TGCAGCGTTGACAGGGGGGATTCCTACGAGCAGTACTTC
- - TRBJ2-7 14 TRBV11-1 CASSLDPNSYEQYF TGTGCCAGCAGCTTAGACCCTAATTCCTACGAGCAGTACTTC